This entry concerns a single T cell receptor beta chain. Its antigen is still unknown. This sample was included in a study of T-cell reconstitution after alpha-beta-depleted transplantation in children. Study findings and constraints: T-cell counts and diversity were attributed mostly to newly produced T cells one year after transplant. Recipient T cells and thymic progenitors that survived were the source of the high TCRbeta diversity seen at day 60 in some patients. Several hundred expanded graft clones reportedly supplied alpha-beta T cells about two months after transplant.

Molecular barcoding with unique molecular identifiers was used for the TCRbeta library. Using its own MiXCR run on the PCR reads, TCRdb lists one record per CDR3 protein. The sample includes about 580,000 distinct CDR3 sequences, around 27% seen only once; the top ten take 30% to 45%. This CDR3 contains 16 residues. V shed 6 bases and J shed 0 bases, with 17 bases lying between them. Germline values: CDR1 MNHNS, CDR2 SASEGT. The TCR sequence derives from a boy less than two years old with Wiskott-Aldrich syndrome, due to receive a stem cell transplant. The V and J genes are TRBV6-1 and TRBJ1-1; possibly TRBD1 for D (6 bases). The sample consisted of PBMCs, taken before TCRalphabeta/CD19-depleted stem cell transplant. The CDR3 region is CASSRGTSNMNTEAFF. CDR3 sequence (DNA): TGTGCCAGCAGCCGCGGGACATCTAACATGAACACTGAAGCTTTCTTT.